The entry below describes one TCR beta chain. One entry per CDR3 protein, called by TCRdb with MiXCR from the RT-PCR reads. Here the sample spans roughly 500,000 distinct CDR3 sequences, roughly a quarter being singletons. This specimen belongs to a study of response to subunit inactivated influenza vaccine. The sample was also linked to a second study, of T cells expressing NK-cell markers. That source adds: Making the TCR beta cDNA relied on 5'RACE template switching with UMIs. The CD3+CD56-NKG2C+ fraction of a handful of donors was likewise dominated by these clonotypes.

The sample here was CD4+ T cells sorted from PBMCs, taken approximately 13 days after vaccination. The sequence was obtained from a man aged 50 to 59 who received an inactivated influenza vaccine.

The CDR3 DNA sequence: TGTGCCACCAGCAAAGCTAGGGGCCCCTACGAGCAGTACTTC. Translation: CATSKARGPYEQYF. The chain links TRBV15 to TRBJ2-7, with D possibly being TRBD1 (5 bases). V was shortened by 4 bases and J by 2 bases, with 12 bases between the two germline ends. This CDR3 is 14 amino acids long. Germline CDR1 LNHNV, CDR2 YYDKDF (reference sequence).